This note documents a single TCR beta chain sequence. No antigen is known for it. 60 Vbeta and 13 Jbeta primers were used in PCR. The repertoire was sequenced with immunoSEQ multiplex PCR; TCRdb's copy has only in-frame clones and lacks some. The data show some 150,000 clones, with under 85% seen just once and 2% to 3% held by the top ten. This sample was included in a study of cytomegalovirus exposure and HLA in healthy donors. General study points: By a later analysis, the bulk of CMV-associated TCR beta chains appeared HLA-restricted.

In germline, CDR1 is SGHRS, CDR2 YFSETQ. The CDR3 loop spans 14 amino acids. Germline trimming cut 2 bases from V and 5 bases from J; bases unmatched to any gene: 4. The sequenced sample was PBMCs. The V call is TRBV5-1, the J call TRBJ2-1, with TRBD1 identical over 7 bases. This TCR came from a human donor in good health. The CDR3 sequence is CASSFVTGDNEQFF. The CDR3 DNA sequence: TGCGCCAGCAGCTTCGTCACAGGGGACAATGAGCAGTTCTTC.